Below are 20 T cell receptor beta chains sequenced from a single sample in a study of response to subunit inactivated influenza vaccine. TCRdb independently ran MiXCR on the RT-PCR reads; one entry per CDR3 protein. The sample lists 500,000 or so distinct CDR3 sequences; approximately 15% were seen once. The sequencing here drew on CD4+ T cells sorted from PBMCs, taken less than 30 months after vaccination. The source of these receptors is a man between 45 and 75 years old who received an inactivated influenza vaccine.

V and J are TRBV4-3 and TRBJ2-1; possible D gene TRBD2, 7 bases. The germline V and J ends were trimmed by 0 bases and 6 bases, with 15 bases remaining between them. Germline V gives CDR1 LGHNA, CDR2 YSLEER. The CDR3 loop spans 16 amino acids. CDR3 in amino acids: CASSQDRGGGFNEQFF. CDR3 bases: TGCGCCAGCAGCCAAGACCGGGGAGGGGGATTCAATGAGCAGTTCTTC.

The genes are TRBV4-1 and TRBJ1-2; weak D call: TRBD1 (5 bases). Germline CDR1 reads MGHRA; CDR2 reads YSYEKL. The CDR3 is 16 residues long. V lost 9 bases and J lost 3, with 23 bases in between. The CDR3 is CASGPFPQARYYGYTF. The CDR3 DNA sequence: TGCGCCAGTGGACCCTTCCCACAGGCGAGGTACTATGGCTACACCTTC.

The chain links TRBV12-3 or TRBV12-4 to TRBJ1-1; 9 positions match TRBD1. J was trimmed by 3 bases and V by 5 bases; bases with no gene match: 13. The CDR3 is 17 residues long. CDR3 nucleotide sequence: TGTGCCAGCAGTCCAGGGACAGGGCGATTGGGGTACACTGAAGCTTTCTTT. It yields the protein CASSPGTGRLGYTEAFF.

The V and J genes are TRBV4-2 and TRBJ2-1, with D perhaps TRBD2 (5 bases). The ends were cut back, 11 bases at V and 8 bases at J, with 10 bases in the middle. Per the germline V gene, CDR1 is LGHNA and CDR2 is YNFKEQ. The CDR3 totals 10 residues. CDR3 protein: CAAGDDEQFF. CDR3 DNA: TGTGCCGCCGGGGATGATGAGCAGTTCTTC.

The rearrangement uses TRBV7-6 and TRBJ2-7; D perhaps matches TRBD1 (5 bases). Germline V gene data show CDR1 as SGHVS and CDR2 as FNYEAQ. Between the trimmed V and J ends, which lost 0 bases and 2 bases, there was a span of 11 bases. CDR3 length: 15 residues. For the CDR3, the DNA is TGTGCCAGCAGCTTAGCGAGGCAGGGCCCCTACGAGCAGTACTTC. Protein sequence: CASSLARQGPYEQYF.

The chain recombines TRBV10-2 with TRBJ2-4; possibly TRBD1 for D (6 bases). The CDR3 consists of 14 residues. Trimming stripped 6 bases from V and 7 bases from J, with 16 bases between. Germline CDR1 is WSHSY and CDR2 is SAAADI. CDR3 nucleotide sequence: TGCGCCAGCAGCCCCGACAGGAGTGTGAACATTCAGTACTTC. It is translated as CASSPDRSVNIQYF.

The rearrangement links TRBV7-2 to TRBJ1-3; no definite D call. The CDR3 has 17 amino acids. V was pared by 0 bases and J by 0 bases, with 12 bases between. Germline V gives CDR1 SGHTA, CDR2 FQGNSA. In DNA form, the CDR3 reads TGTGCCAGCAGCTTAGCGAGGGTAGCAGTCTCTGGAAACACCATATATTTT. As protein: CASSLARVAVSGNTIYF.

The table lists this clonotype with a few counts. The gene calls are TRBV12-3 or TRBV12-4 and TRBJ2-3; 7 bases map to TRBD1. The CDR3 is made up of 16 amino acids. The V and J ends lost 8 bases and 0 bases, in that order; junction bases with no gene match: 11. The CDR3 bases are TGTGCCAGCGTTCCGGGCAGGGGGTCTAGCACAGATACGCAGTATTTT. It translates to CASVPGRGSSTDTQYF.

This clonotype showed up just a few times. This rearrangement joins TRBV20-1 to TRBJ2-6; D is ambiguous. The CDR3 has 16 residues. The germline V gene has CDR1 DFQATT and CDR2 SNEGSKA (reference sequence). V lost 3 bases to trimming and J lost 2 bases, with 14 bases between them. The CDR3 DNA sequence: TGCAGTGCTAGTACTTGGCAGGTCCCTGGGGCCAACGTCCTGACTTTC. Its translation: CSASTWQVPGANVLTF.

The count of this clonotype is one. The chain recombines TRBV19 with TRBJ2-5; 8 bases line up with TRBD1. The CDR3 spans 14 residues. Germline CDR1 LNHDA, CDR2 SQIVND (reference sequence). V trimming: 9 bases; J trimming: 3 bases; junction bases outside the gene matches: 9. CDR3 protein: CASAGQGREETQYF. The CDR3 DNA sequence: TGTGCCAGCGCCGGACAGGGCCGGGAAGAGACCCAGTACTTC. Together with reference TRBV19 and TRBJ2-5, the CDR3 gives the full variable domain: DGGITQSPKYLFRKEGQNVTLSCEQNLNHDAMYWYRQDPGQGLRLIYYSQIVNDFQKGDIAEGYSVSREKKESFPLTVTSAQKNPTAFYLCASAGQGREETQYFGPGTRLLVL.

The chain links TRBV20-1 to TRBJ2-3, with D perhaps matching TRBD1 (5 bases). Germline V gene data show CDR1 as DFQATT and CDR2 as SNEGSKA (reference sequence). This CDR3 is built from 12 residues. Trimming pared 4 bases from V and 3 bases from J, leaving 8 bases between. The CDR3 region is CSAKGETDTQYF. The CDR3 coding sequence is TGCAGTGCTAAAGGGGAAACAGATACGCAGTATTTT.

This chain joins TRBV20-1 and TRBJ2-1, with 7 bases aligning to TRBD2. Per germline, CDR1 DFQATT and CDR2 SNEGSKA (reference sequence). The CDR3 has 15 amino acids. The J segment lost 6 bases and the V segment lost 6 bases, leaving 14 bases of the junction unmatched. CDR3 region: CSASPLADLRNEQFF. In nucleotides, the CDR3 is TGCAGTGCCAGCCCTCTAGCGGACCTACGCAATGAGCAGTTCTTC.

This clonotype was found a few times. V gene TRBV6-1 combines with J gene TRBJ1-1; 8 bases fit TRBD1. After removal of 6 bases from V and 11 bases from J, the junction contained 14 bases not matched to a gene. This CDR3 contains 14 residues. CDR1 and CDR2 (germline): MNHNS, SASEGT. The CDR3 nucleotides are TGTGCCAGCAGAACGGACAGGGAACGACGAGTGGCTTTCTTT. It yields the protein CASRTDRERRVAFF.

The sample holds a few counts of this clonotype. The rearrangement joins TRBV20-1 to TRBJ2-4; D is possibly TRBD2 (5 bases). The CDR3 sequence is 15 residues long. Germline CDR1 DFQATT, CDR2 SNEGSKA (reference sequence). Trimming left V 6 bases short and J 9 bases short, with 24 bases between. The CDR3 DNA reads TGCAGTGCCTCCCTAGAGGGTTCGATTAACGGCATTCAGTACTTC. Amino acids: CSASLEGSINGIQYF.

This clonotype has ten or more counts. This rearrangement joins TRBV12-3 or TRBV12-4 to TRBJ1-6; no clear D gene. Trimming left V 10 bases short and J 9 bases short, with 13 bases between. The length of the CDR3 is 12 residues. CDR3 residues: CATNRGFSPLHF. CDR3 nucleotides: TGTGCCACCAATCGAGGGTTTTCACCCCTCCACTTT.

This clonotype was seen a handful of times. The CDR3 DNA reads as TGCAGTGCTCCCGGGGGGGAGAGGACAGATACGCAGTATTTT. Protein product: CSAPGGERTDTQYF. J is TRBJ2-3 and V is TRBV20-1; 8 positions agree with TRBD2. Germline-derived CDR1 and CDR2 are DFQATT and SNEGSKA (reference sequence). The J segment lost 3 bases and the V segment lost 5 bases, leaving 7 bases of the junction unmatched. The CDR3 totals 14 residues.

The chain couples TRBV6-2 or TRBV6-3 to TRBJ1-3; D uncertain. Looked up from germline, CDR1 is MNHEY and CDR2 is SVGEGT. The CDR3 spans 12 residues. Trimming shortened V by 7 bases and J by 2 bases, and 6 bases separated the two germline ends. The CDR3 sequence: CASIGAGNTIYF. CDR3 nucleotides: TGTGCCAGCATCGGAGCTGGAAACACCATATATTTT.

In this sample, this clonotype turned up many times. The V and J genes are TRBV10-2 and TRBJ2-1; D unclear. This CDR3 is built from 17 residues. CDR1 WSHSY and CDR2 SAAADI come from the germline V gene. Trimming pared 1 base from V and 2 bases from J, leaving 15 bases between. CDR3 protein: CASSELRVWSPYNEQFF. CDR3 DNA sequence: TGCGCCAGCAGTGAGTTAAGGGTTTGGAGCCCCTACAATGAGCAGTTCTTC.

The CDR3 spells CSASGMAVYNSPLHF. The CDR3 DNA reads TGCAGTGCTTCCGGTATGGCAGTCTATAATTCACCCCTCCACTTT. This chain links TRBV20-1 with TRBJ1-6; D uncertain. The V and J ends lost 5 bases and 3 bases respectively, with 14 bases between them. CDR1 is DFQATT, CDR2 SNEGSKA, per germline (reference sequence). This CDR3 is built from 15 residues.

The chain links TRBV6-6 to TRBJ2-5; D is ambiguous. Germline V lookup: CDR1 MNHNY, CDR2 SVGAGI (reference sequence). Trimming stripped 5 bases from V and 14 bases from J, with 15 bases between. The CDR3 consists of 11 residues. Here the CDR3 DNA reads TGTGCCAGCAGTCCCGACTTCGGAATATACTTC. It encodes CASSPDFGIYF.